Shown below are 9 T cell receptor beta chains from a single sample sequenced in a study of blood T cell repertoires in COVID-19. The table came from immunoSEQ multiplex PCR; TCRdb's copy has only in-frame clones and leaves some out. The sample includes 150,000 or so clones, roughly four fifths of them seen just once. The sample was PBMCs or T cells enriched from blood (not recorded which). These receptors were obtained from a man in his fifties or sixties who had recovered from COVID-19.

The rearrangement links TRBV11-2 to TRBJ2-3; 8 bases map to TRBD2. The J segment lost 0 bases and the V segment lost 5 bases, leaving 16 bases of the junction unmatched. The germline V gene encodes CDR1 SGHAT and CDR2 FQNNGV. This CDR3 has 19 residues. This CDR3 is CASSPEVGLGKASTDTQYF. Here the CDR3 DNA reads TGTGCCAGCAGCCCGGAGGTGGGACTAGGGAAGGCCAGCACAGATACGCAGTATTTT.

In this sample, this clone turned up once. V and J are TRBV30 and TRBJ1-5; 9 nucleotides align to TRBD1. The CDR3 is made up of 14 amino acids. Germline CDR1 GTSNPN, CDR2 SVGIG (reference sequence). The junction had 7 bases not matched to a gene; V was cut back by 3 bases and J by 7 bases. CDR3 bases: TGTGCCTGGAGCCCGGGACAGGGAAGACAGCCCCAGCATTTT. This codes for CAWSPGQGRQPQHF.

The sample holds one count of this clone. The gene calls are TRBV21-1 and TRBJ1-3; the table assigns TRBD1, which was not confirmed against the DNA. TRBV21-1 is recorded as a pseudogene. This CDR3 comprises 18 residues. The CDR3 here is CASSWGVGHLFPGNTIYF. DNA of the CDR3: TGTGCCAGCAGCTGGGGAGTGGGACATCTTTTCCCTGGAAACACCATATATTTT.

The chain recombines TRBV5-1 with TRBJ2-6, with D possibly matching TRBD1 (5 bases). V dropped 5 bases and J dropped 2 bases, with 8 bases sitting between them. This CDR3 comprises 14 residues. The germline CDR1 and CDR2 sequences are SGHRS and YFSETQ. CDR3 nucleotides: TGCGCCAGCAGGATGACAGCTGGGGCCAACGTCCTGACTTTC. It is translated as CASRMTAGANVLTF.

The chain employs TRBV18 and TRBJ2-7; 9 bases fit TRBD1. The J segment lost 6 bases and the V segment lost 6 bases, leaving 9 bases of the junction unmatched. The CDR3 has 14 amino acids. Germline V gives CDR1 KGHSH, CDR2 LQKENI. CDR3 bases: TGTGCCAGCTCGTCCTGGGGACAGGGAAGCGAGCAGTACTTC. This codes for CASSSWGQGSEQYF.

This chain links TRBV7-2 with TRBJ2-1, with D unresolved. This CDR3 is 15 amino acids long. Looked up from germline, CDR1 is SGHTA and CDR2 is FQGNSA. V shed 1 base and J shed 8 bases, with 15 bases lying between them. The CDR3 DNA reads as TGTGCCAGCAGCTTAGAAAGTCACCTGGCCGATGAGCAGTTCTTC. Protein: CASSLESHLADEQFF.

CDR3 coding DNA: TGTGCCAGCAGTGAAAGACCTGGGGGGACCTATGGCTACACCTTC. Translation gives CASSERPGGTYGYTF. The J gene is TRBJ1-2, the V gene TRBV6-1; perhaps TRBD1 as D (5 bases). Germline CDR1 is MNHNS and CDR2 is SASEGT. This CDR3 comprises 15 residues. V was shortened by 2 bases and J by 4 bases, with 14 bases between the two germline ends.

The chain is built from TRBV18 and TRBJ2-1, with 7 bases that match TRBD1. J was trimmed by 4 bases and V by 0 bases; bases with no gene match: 6. CDR1 and CDR2 from the germline V gene are KGHSH and LQKENI. CDR3 length equals 16 residues. CDR3: CASSPPLRGFYNEQFF. As DNA, the CDR3 is TGTGCCAGCTCACCACCGCTCAGGGGGTTTTACAATGAGCAGTTCTTC. The variable domain in full, with the rest retrieved from reference TRBV18 and TRBJ2-1, is NAGVMQNPRHLVRRRGQEARLRCSPMKGHSHVYWYRQLPEEGLKFMVYLQKENIIDESGMPKERFSAEFPKEGPSILRIQQVVRGDSAAYFCASSPPLRGFYNEQFFGPGTRLTVL.

The genes are TRBV7-2 and TRBJ2-1; the match to TRBD1 covers 7 bases. Germline V gives CDR1 SGHTA, CDR2 FQGNSA. CDR3 size: 14 residues. Trimming cost V 7 bases and J 2 bases; bases outside gene matches: 5. CDR3 bases: TGTGCCAGCACCCCGGGACAGACCTACAATGAGCAGTTCTTC. As protein: CASTPGQTYNEQFF.